This is a list of T cell receptor beta chains from one sample in a study of blood T cell repertoires in COVID-19. Using immunoSEQ multiplex PCR, the repertoire was profiled, and TCRdb retains in-frame clones only, with some absent. The repertoire holds approximately 230,000 clones, with approximately 88% as singletons. The sample taken for sequencing was peripheral blood. The receptors stem from a woman aged 30 to 39 with COVID-19, enrolled during active disease. Both conserved end residues are part of each CDR3. Each record gives: J gene, V gene, clone size, D gene, CDR3 length, CDR3 DNA, CDR3 protein. D genes are given only for firm matches. Size is omitted from some rows. Given values are once, few, many or a class for expanded clones.

>TRBJ1-2|TRBV5-1|.|.|15
TGCGCCAGCAGCTTGGGACAGTTAAACGTCTATGGCTACACCTTC
CASSLGQLNVYGYTF
>TRBJ2-3|TRBV7-9|.|TRBD1|15
TGTGCCAGCAGCTGGGACAGGACCAGCACAGATACGCAGTATTTT
CASSWDRTSTDTQYF
>TRBJ2-3|TRBV29-1|.|.|15
TGCAGCGCCCCCCTGTCTGGGGCGGGGACAGATACGCAGTATTTT
CSAPLSGAGTDTQYF
>TRBJ1-1|TRBV7-8|.|TRBD1|14
TGTGCCAGCAGCCCGGGACAGCTGAACACTGAAGCTTTCTTT
CASSPGQLNTEAFF
>TRBJ2-3|TRBV7-8|.|TRBD1|14
TGTGCCAGCAGCCAGGGGGTAGTCACAGATACGCAGTATTTT
CASSQGVVTDTQYF
>TRBJ1-2|TRBV6-2/TRBV6-3|.|.|14
TGTGCCAGCAGTATTCGGACGGACAGTCATGGCTACACCTTC
CASSIRTDSHGYTF
>TRBJ2-3|TRBV5-1|.|TRBD2|18
TGCGCCAGCAGTTTAGGACTAGCGGGGGGGTCTAGCACAGATACGCAGTATTTT
CASSLGLAGGSSTDTQYF
>TRBJ2-3|TRBV6-4|.|TRBD2|15
TGTGCCAGCAGCCAGACTAGCGGGGGCACAGATACGCAGTATTTT
CASSQTSGGTDTQYF
>TRBJ1-5|TRBV7-2|.|.|14
TGTGCCAGCAGCTCACAGGGACGGGAACAGCCCCAGCATTTT
CASSSQGREQPQHF
>TRBJ1-3|TRBV5-6|.|.|15
TGTGCCAGCAGCTATGGGACACCGGGGGGGGACACCATATATTTT
CASSYGTPGGDTIYF
>TRBJ2-5|TRBV7-5|.|.|17
TGTGCCAGAAGCTTGGTTACTAGCGGGGGGGCCGGGGAGACCCAGTACTTC
CARSLVTSGGAGETQYF
>TRBJ2-2|TRBV7-9|few|.|17
TGTGCCAGCAGCTTTCTCGACAGCGGGTTTTGGACCGGGGAGCTGTTTTTT
CASSFLDSGFWTGELFF
>TRBJ1-4|TRBV11-2|.|.|16
TGTGCCAGCAGTCCCCCTGGGCTCCCAGGGCTAGGTGAACTGTTTTTT
CASSPPGLPGLGELFF
>TRBJ1-5|TRBV6-2/TRBV6-3|once|.|16
TGTGCCAGCAGTTACTCCGTGGCAGGGGACAATCAGCCCCAGCATTTT
CASSYSVAGDNQPQHF
>TRBJ2-7|TRBV7-2|.|TRBD1|15
TGTGCCAGCAGCTTAGTCGACAGGGGGCGCGACGAGCAGTACTTC
CASSLVDRGRDEQYF
>TRBJ2-4|TRBV5-4|.|TRBD1|17
TGTGCCAGCAGCTTGCGTTCTAGGGGGCTACAGACTGACATTCAGTACTTC
CASSLRSRGLQTDIQYF
>TRBJ2-1|TRBV4-1|.|.|18
TGCGCCAGCAGCCAAGGCGGTCTGAGGGGGAGCTCCTACAATGAGCAGTTCTTC
CASSQGGLRGSSYNEQFF
>TRBJ2-5|TRBV5-8|.|TRBD2|15
TGTGCCAGCAGAGAAGCGGGGGGGCGGGCGGAGACCCAGTACTTC
CASREAGGRAETQYF
>TRBJ2-5|TRBV15|.|TRBD2|18
TGTGCCACCAGCAGAGATTATCCCCGCCGGGGGGGCCAAGAGACCCAGTACTTC
CATSRDYPRRGGQETQYF
>TRBJ2-5|TRBV27|.|TRBD2|16
TGTGCCAGCAGGCCGGGGGGGGGCGCGATAAGAGAGACCCAGTACTTC
CASRPGGGAIRETQYF
>TRBJ2-3|TRBV6-1|.|.|16
TGTGCCAGCAGTGAAGCCGCAGCGACTAGCACAGATACGCAGTATTTT
CASSEAAATSTDTQYF